Listed here are 27 T cell receptor beta chains from one sample, sequenced in a study of vaccination effects on CD4 cells after COVID-19. Sequencing used immunoSEQ multiplex PCR; TCRdb keeps in-frame clones, though not all of them. The sample contains around 26,000 clones, around 78% of which appear only once. No antigen is known for these receptors. Viral peptide pools were used in the ViraFEST assay to expand antigen-specific CD4+ T cells, and sequencing came afterward. Upon completion of 10 days in culture, CD4+ T cells were isolated. From March to December 2020, the person had a SARS-CoV-2 infection that was confirmed by PCR. The input for sequencing was CD4+ T cells from PBMCs cultured with HCoV-NL63 spike peptides, taken before COVID-19 vaccination. The receptors stem from a human donor who had a prior SARS-CoV-2 infection.

V is TRBV5-4 and J is TRBJ2-3; D call uncertain. The V gene's germline CDR1 is SGHNT and CDR2 YYREEE (reference sequence). V lost 4 bases and J lost 0, with 9 bases in between. CDR3 length equals 14 residues. CDR3 loop: CASSGHRSTDTQYF. CDR3 sequence (DNA): TGTGCCAGCAGCGGGCACCGTAGCACAGATACGCAGTATTTT. Full variable domain (rest looked up from reference TRBV5-4 and TRBJ2-3): ETGVTQSPTHLIKTRGQQVTLRCSSQSGHNTVSWYQQALGQGPQFIFQYYREEENGRGNFPPRFSGLQFPNYSSELNVNALELDDSALYLCASSGHRSTDTQYFGPGTRLTVL.

The rearrangement joins TRBV18 to TRBJ2-5; TRBD2 might be the D (7 bases). Germline V CDR1 and CDR2: KGHSH, LQKENI. This CDR3 is 15 amino acids long. Trimming stripped 3 bases from V and 3 bases from J, with 14 bases between. This chain's CDR3 is CASSPATGREETQYF. The CDR3 bases are TGTGCCAGCTCACCGGCTACAGGGAGGGAAGAGACCCAGTACTTC.

The CDR3 spells CASSTYSGRRFF. CDR3 DNA sequence: TGTGCCAGCAGCACCTATAGCGGGCGTCGGTTCTTC. This rearrangement joins TRBV6-2 or TRBV6-3 to TRBJ2-1; 7 bases match TRBD2. The CDR3 loop spans 12 amino acids. Germline V gene lookup returns CDR1 MNHEY and CDR2 SVGEGT. Trimming took 6 bases from V and 15 from J; bases not matched to a gene: 11.

The rearrangement uses TRBV18 and TRBJ1-1; perhaps TRBD1 as D (5 bases). The CDR3 is made up of 14 amino acids. Looked up from germline, CDR1 is KGHSH and CDR2 is LQKENI. Trimming removed 2 bases at V and 4 bases at J, with 11 bases between. CDR3 sequence: CASSPSGASTEAFF. DNA for the CDR3: TGTGCCAGCTCACCATCCGGGGCGAGCACTGAAGCTTTCTTT.

The J gene is TRBJ2-1, the V gene TRBV12-3 or TRBV12-4; unclear D gene. CDR3 length equals 13 residues. V gave up 4 bases and J gave up 8 bases, with 12 bases separating them. CDR3 residues: CASSWINGHEQFF. CDR3 nucleotides: TGTGCCAGCAGTTGGATCAACGGGCATGAGCAGTTCTTC.

This rearrangement joins TRBV24-1 to TRBJ2-5; D may be TRBD1 (6 bases). Deletions cut 5 bases from V and 1 base from J, with 10 bases between. CDR3 size: 14 residues. Germline V gives CDR1 KGHDR, CDR2 SFDVKD. The CDR3 loop is CATSASTGQETQYF. The CDR3 nucleotides read TGTGCCACCAGTGCTTCGACAGGCCAAGAGACCCAGTACTTC.

The chain employs TRBV30 and TRBJ2-1; 9 bases fit TRBD1. CDR1 and CDR2 from the germline V gene are GTSNPN and SVGIG (reference sequence). CDR3 length equals 11 residues. Trimming at V came to 1 base and at J to 13 bases, leaving 2 bases not matched to a gene. The CDR3 region is CAWSGDRAQFF. CDR3 nucleotide sequence: TGTGCCTGGAGTGGGGACAGGGCACAGTTCTTC. Together with reference TRBV30 and TRBJ2-1, the CDR3 gives the full variable domain: SQTIHQWPATLVQPVGSPLSLECTVEGTSNPNLYWYRQAAGRGLQLLFYSVGIGQISSEVPQNLSASRPQDRQFILSSKKLLLSDSGFYLCAWSGDRAQFFGPGTRLTVL.

This clone was detected a few times. J is TRBJ1-2 and V is TRBV9; maybe TRBD1 (5 bases). CDR3 length: 13 amino acids. Trimming cost V 7 bases and J 8 bases, with 18 bases left between them. CDR1 is SGDLS, CDR2 YYNGEE, per germline. The CDR3 bases are TGTGCCAGCCGCGCTTCTTGGGACCGCGGCTACACCTTC. This encodes CASRASWDRGYTF. Complete variable domain (other parts from reference TRBV9 and TRBJ1-2): DSGVTQTPKHLITATGQRVTLRCSPRSGDLSVYWYQQSLDQGLQFLIQYYNGEERAKGNILERFSAQQFPDLHSELNLSSLELGDSALYFCASRASWDRGYTFGSGTRLTVV.

The rearrangement joins TRBV5-1 to TRBJ2-3; TRBD2 matches at 8 bases. The V and J ends lost 3 bases and 0 bases, in that order; junction bases with no gene match: 9. Germline CDR1 is SGHRS and CDR2 is YFSETQ. There are 17 residues in the CDR3. CDR3 amino acids: CASSSAEGGGSTDTQYF. CDR3 coding DNA: TGCGCCAGCAGCTCGGCTGAGGGCGGGGGGAGCACAGATACGCAGTATTTT.

The chain combines TRBV3-1 (or the pseudogene TRBV3-2) with TRBJ2-7; TRBD2 agrees at 7 bases. This CDR3 contains 16 residues. Germline-derived CDR1 and CDR2 are LGHDT and YNNKEL (reference sequence). With V trimmed by 4 bases and J by 0 bases, 9 bases remained unmatched. The CDR3 bases are TGTGCCAGCAGCCCCACTGGGGGGGGGTACTCCTACGAGCAGTACTTC. Translated: CASSPTGGGYSYEQYF.

This chain uses TRBV20-1 with TRBJ1-1, with unresolved D. CDR3 length: 13 residues. V dropped 3 bases and J dropped 4 bases, with 12 bases sitting between them. CDR1 and CDR2 (germline): DFQATT, SNEGSKA (reference sequence). This CDR3 reads CSASGNIGTEAFF. CDR3 nucleotides: TGCAGTGCTAGTGGGAACATCGGCACTGAAGCTTTCTTT.

The gene calls are TRBV5-1 and TRBJ2-1, with 8 positions matching TRBD1. The CDR3 is 15 amino acids. CDR1 is SGHRS and CDR2 is YFSETQ in the germline V gene. Trimming cost V 0 bases and J 4 bases; bases outside gene matches: 3. The CDR3 DNA is TGCGCCAGCAGCTTGGCCCAGGGGGCTTACAATGAGCAGTTCTTC. Translation gives CASSLAQGAYNEQFF.

The gene calls are TRBV7-9 and TRBJ1-2, with no clear D. Trimming took off 4 bases at V and 2 bases at J, with 8 bases between the two ends. This CDR3 has 13 amino acids. The V gene's germline CDR1 is SEHNR and CDR2 FQNEAQ (reference sequence). CDR3 amino acids: CASSSLSNYGYTF. DNA of the CDR3: TGTGCCAGCAGCTCACTCTCGAACTATGGCTACACCTTC.

V gene TRBV27 combines with J gene TRBJ2-5; D unresolved. Trimming pared 5 bases from V and 2 bases from J, leaving 12 bases between. Germline CDR1 and CDR2: MNHEY and SMNVEV (reference sequence). The CDR3 is made up of 14 amino acids. The DNA of the CDR3 is TGTGCCAGCAGTGACAACGGAGAACAAGAGACCCAGTACTTC. This gives the protein CASSDNGEQETQYF.

The rearrangement joins TRBV3-1 (or the pseudogene TRBV3-2) to TRBJ2-5; 11 nucleotides align to TRBD2. V gave up 4 bases and J gave up 5 bases; unmatched junction bases: 12. CDR1 LGHDT and CDR2 YNNKEL come from the germline V gene (reference sequence). The CDR3 is 17 amino acids. CDR3 amino acids: CASSPTSGATMGETQYF. The CDR3 DNA sequence: TGTGCCAGCAGCCCGACTAGCGGGGCCACCATGGGGGAGACCCAGTACTTC.

V is TRBV4-2 and J is TRBJ1-6; tentative D call: TRBD1 (5 bases). From germline, CDR1 is LGHNA and CDR2 YNFKEQ. V was clipped by 1 base and J by 7 bases, with 11 bases between them. The CDR3 consists of 15 residues. DNA of the CDR3: TGTGCCAGCAGCCAAGCGACAGCTGAGAATTCACCCCTCCACTTT. Translation gives CASSQATAENSPLHF.

This clone appeared a few times. The chain has TRBV6-5 and TRBJ1-6; D unresolved. Trimming stripped 5 bases from V and 6 bases from J, with 11 bases between. There are 14 residues in the CDR3. Looked up from germline, CDR1 is MNHEY and CDR2 is SVGAGI. For the CDR3, the DNA is TGTGCCAGCAGTCTCCGCACAGCTAATTCACCCCTCCACTTT. Its translation is CASSLRTANSPLHF.

This clone was recorded a few times. This chain joins TRBV7-8 and TRBJ2-7; 12 positions agree with TRBD1. Unmatched junction bases numbered 4, after V lost 10 bases and J lost 6 bases. The CDR3 runs to 12 residues. The germline CDR1 and CDR2 sequences are SGHVS and FQNEAQ. The CDR3 here is CAMGQGAFEQYF. Here the CDR3 DNA reads TGTGCCATGGGACAGGGGGCCTTCGAGCAGTACTTC. The full variable domain, with the rest looked up from reference TRBV7-8 and TRBJ2-7, is GAGVSQSPRYKVAKRGQDVALRCDPISGHVSLFWYQQALGQGPEFLTYFQNEAQLDKSGLPSDRFFAERPEGSVSTLKIQRTQQEDSAVYLCAMGQGAFEQYFGPGTRLTVT.

The chain combines TRBV2 with TRBJ1-6; tentatively, D is TRBD1 (6 bases). CDR1 is SNHLY, CDR2 FYNNEI, per germline. The CDR3 length is 13 residues. The CDR3 sequence is CAGGGRGNSPLHF. DNA for the CDR3: TGTGCGGGGGGTGGCAGGGGAAATTCACCCCTCCACTTT. The full variable domain, rest sourced from reference TRBV2 and TRBJ1-6, is EPEVTQTPSHQVTQMGQEVILRCVPISNHLYFYWYRQILGQKVEFLVSFYNNEISEKSEIFDDQFSVERPDGSNFTLKIRSTKLEDSAMYFCAGGGRGNSPLHFGNGTRLTVT.

The chain joins TRBV6-2 or TRBV6-3 to TRBJ2-6; D is possibly TRBD1 or TRBD2 (5 bases each). Looked up from germline, CDR1 is MNHEY and CDR2 is SVGEGT. The CDR3 is 16 amino acids. V was cut by 2 bases and J by 0 bases, with 8 bases left in between. CDR3: CASSYQGASGANVLTF. CDR3 bases: TGTGCCAGCAGTTACCAGGGAGCCTCTGGGGCCAACGTCCTGACTTTC.

This clone was seen a handful of times. The rearrangement uses TRBV5-3 and TRBJ2-6; 9 nucleotides agree with TRBD1. Being an ORF, TRBV5-3 has a function that is uncertain. The trim removed 2 bases at V and 0 bases at J, leaving 12 bases unmatched. The CDR3 spans 20 residues. The CDR3 nucleotides read TGTGCCAGAAGCTTAACCGGGACAGGGAACCTGCCCTCTGGGGCCAACGTCCTGACTTTC. Its translation: CARSLTGTGNLPSGANVLTF.

The genes are TRBV4-1 and TRBJ1-2, with D possibly being TRBD1 (6 bases). Germline CDR1 and CDR2: MGHRA and YSYEKL. Trimming removed 3 bases at V and 2 bases at J, with 19 bases between. The CDR3 totals 17 residues. The CDR3 is CASSHALTGTRNYGYTF. The DNA for the CDR3 is TGCGCCAGCAGCCATGCCCTCACCGGGACACGCAACTATGGCTACACCTTC.

The gene calls are TRBV2 and TRBJ2-7, with TRBD1 matching 8 bases. CDR3 length: 15 residues. Trimming cost V 6 bases and J 6 bases; bases outside gene matches: 13. The germline CDR1 and CDR2 sequences are SNHLY and FYNNEI. In nucleotides, the CDR3 is TGTGCCAGCAGGGGTGACAGGGGAGGAGGTGTCGAGCAGTACTTC. Amino acids: CASRGDRGGGVEQYF.

This chain connects TRBV14 to TRBJ2-1; 10 nucleotides line up with TRBD2. J was trimmed by 8 bases and V by 4 bases; bases with no gene match: 14. Looked up from germline, CDR1 is SGHDN and CDR2 is FVKESK. The CDR3 covers 17 residues. The CDR3 DNA follows: TGTGCCAGCAGCCTACGATTCGGGACTAGCGTTATATATGAGCAGTTCTTC. As protein: CASSLRFGTSVIYEQFF.

This rearrangement joins TRBV7-9 to TRBJ1-1; D uncertain. The germline V gene encodes CDR1 SEHNR and CDR2 FQNEAQ (reference sequence). V dropped 1 base and J dropped 2 bases, with 5 bases sitting between them. The CDR3 is 13 amino acids. CDR3 region: CASSLELNTEAFF. In DNA, the CDR3 is TGTGCCAGCAGCTTAGAACTCAACACTGAAGCTTTCTTT. Full variable domain (remainder filled in from reference TRBV7-9 and TRBJ1-1): DTGVSQNPRHKITKRGQNVTFRCDPISEHNRLYWYRQTLGQGPEFLTYFQNEAQLEKSRLLSDRFSAERPKGSFSTLEIQRTEQGDSAMYLCASSLELNTEAFFGQGTRLTVV.

The chain couples TRBV19 to TRBJ2-1; 7 nucleotides match TRBD1. The germline V gene has CDR1 LNHDA and CDR2 SQIVND (reference sequence). The CDR3 length is 13 residues. V was pared by 5 bases and J by 9 bases, with 7 bases of the junction left unmatched. The CDR3 nucleotides read TGTGCCAGTAGTGCCACAGGGGTAGGTGAGCAGTTCTTC. Translating it yields CASSATGVGEQFF.

The genes are TRBV15 and TRBJ1-6; D remains ambiguous. From germline, CDR1 is LNHNV and CDR2 YYDKDF (reference sequence). This CDR3 has 13 residues. Trimming cost V 5 bases and J 7 bases, with 9 bases left between them. The DNA for the CDR3 is TGTGCCACCAGCCGAAACGAAAATTCACCCCTCCACTTT. Protein product: CATSRNENSPLHF.